The TCR beta chain described here comes from a study of spatial heterogeneity in lung cancer. Across the whole study: Detection of beta-chain sequences consistently exceeded that of alpha-chain sequences. The study observed each unique TCR and UMI combination more than ten times on average in raw reads.

The time point: sample taken at primary tumor resection. Frozen PBMC, nontumor lung or tumor provided whole RNA, which was sequenced unsorted. Regarding this clonotype: The antigen remains unidentified.

Germline V gene sequence: CDR1 KGHSH, CDR2 LQKENI. V was clipped by 6 bases and J by 3 bases; unmatched bases: 7. This CDR3 is 14 amino acids long. Every molecule of TCR cDNA had its own unique molecular identifier. TCRdb processed the 5' RACE reads anew with MiXCR; each CDR3 protein has one entry. Found here are approximately 49,000 distinct CDR3 sequences, roughly 5.7% of them singletons; the top ten hold around 10%. Points from the study as a whole: Ubiquitous, expanded tumor-derived TCRs were more frequently observed in blood at resection than at follow-up.

The chain joins TRBV18 to TRBJ2-7; 8 nucleotides align to TRBD1. The sequence came from a male donor with early-stage non-small cell lung cancer. The sample was PBMCs, taken at surgery. The CDR3 region is CASSLATGDYEQYF. The CDR3 DNA reads as TGTGCCAGCTCTCTCGCGACAGGGGACTACGAGCAGTACTTC.